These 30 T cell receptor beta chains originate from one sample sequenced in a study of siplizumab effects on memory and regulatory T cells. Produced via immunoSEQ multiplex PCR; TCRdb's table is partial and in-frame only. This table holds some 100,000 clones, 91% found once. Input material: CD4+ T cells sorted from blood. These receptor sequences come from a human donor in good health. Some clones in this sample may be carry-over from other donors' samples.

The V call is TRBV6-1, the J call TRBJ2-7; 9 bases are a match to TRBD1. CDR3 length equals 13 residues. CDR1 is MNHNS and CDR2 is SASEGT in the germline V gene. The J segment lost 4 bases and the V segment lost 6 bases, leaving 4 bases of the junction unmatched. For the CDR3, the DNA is TGTGCCAGCAGCACAGGGGGCGAGTACGAGCAGTACTTC. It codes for CASSTGGEYEQYF.

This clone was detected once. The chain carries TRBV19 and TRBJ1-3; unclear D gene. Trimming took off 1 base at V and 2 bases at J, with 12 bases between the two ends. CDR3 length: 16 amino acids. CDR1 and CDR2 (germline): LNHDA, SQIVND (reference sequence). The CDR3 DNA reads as TGTGCCAGTAGTATAGTTTTCGAATTGCCTGGAAACACCATATATTTT. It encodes CASSIVFELPGNTIYF.

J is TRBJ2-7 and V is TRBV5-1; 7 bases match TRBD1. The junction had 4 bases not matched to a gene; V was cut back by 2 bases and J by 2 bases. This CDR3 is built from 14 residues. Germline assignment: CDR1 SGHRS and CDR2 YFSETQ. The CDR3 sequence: CASSLTGQPYEQYF. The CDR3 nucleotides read TGCGCCAGCAGCTTAACGGGACAGCCCTACGAGCAGTACTTC.

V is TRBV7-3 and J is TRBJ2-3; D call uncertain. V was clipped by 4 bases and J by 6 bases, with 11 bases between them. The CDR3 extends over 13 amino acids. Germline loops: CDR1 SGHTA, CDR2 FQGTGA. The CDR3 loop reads CASSWGTPDTQYF. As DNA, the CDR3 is TGTGCCAGCAGCTGGGGAACCCCGGATACGCAGTATTTT.

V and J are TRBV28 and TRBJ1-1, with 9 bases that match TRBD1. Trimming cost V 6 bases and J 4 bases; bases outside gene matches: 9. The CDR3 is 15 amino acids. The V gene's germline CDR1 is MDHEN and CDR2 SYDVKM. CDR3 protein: CASRTTGQGGTEAFF. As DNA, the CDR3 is TGTGCCAGCAGGACAACGGGACAGGGAGGCACTGAAGCTTTCTTT. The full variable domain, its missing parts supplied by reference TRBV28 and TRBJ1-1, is DVKVTQSSRYLVKRTGEKVFLECVQDMDHENMFWYRQDPGLGLRLIYFSYDVKMKEKGDIPEGYSVSREKKERFSLILESASTNQTSMYLCASRTTGQGGTEAFFGQGTRLTVV.

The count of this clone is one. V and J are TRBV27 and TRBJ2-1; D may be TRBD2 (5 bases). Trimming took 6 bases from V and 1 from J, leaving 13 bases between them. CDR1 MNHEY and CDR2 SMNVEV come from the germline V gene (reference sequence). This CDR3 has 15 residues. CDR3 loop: CASSVRRASYNEQFF. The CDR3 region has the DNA TGTGCCAGCAGCGTGCGGCGGGCGTCCTACAATGAGCAGTTCTTC.

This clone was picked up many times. The CDR3: CASSLAGPGEAFF. CDR3 in DNA: TGTGCCAGCAGCTTAGCGGGACCCGGTGAAGCTTTCTTT. The chain employs TRBV11-2 and TRBJ1-1, with D tentatively TRBD1 (5 bases). V gave up 1 base and J gave up 7 bases, with 10 bases separating them. The V gene's germline CDR1 is SGHAT and CDR2 FQNNGV. This CDR3 is built from 13 residues.

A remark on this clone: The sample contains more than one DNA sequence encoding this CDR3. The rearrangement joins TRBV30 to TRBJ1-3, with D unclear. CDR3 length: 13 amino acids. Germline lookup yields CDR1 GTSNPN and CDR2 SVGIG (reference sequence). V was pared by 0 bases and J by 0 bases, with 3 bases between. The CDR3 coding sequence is TGTGCCTGGAGTGTTCTCTCTGGAAACACCATATATTTT. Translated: CAWSVLSGNTIYF.

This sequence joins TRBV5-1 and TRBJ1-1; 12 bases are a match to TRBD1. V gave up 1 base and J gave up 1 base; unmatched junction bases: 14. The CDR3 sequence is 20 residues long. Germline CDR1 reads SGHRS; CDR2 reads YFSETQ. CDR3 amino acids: CASSLRGQGALMESNTEAFF. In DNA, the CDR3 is TGCGCCAGCAGCTTGAGGGGACAGGGGGCGTTAATGGAGTCGAACACTGAAGCTTTCTTT.

The CDR3 loop reads CASSLGQALTDTQYF. The CDR3 DNA reads as TGCGCCAGCAGCTTAGGACAGGCACTCACAGATACGCAGTATTTT. V is TRBV5-1 and J is TRBJ2-3, with 7 bases lining up with TRBD1. In germline, CDR1 is SGHRS, CDR2 YFSETQ. The CDR3 runs 15 residues. V lost 2 bases to trimming and J lost 2 bases; unmatched junction nucleotides: 5. Based on the CDR3 plus reference TRBV5-1 and TRBJ2-3, the full variable domain is KAGVTQTPRYLIKTRGQQVTLSCSPISGHRSVSWYQQTPGQGLQFLFEYFSETQRNKGNFPGRFSGRQFSNSRSEMNVSTLELGDSALYLCASSLGQALTDTQYFGPGTRLTVL.

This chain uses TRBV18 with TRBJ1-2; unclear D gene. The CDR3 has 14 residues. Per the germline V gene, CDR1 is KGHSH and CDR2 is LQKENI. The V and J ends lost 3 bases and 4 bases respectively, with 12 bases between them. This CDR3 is CASSPPVMAYGYTF. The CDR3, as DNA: TGTGCCAGCTCACCGCCGGTGATGGCCTATGGCTACACCTTC.

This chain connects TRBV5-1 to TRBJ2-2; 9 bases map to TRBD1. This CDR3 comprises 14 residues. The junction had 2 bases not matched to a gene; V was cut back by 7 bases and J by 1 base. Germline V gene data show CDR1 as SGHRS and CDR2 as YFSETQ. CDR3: CASEGQGNTGELFF. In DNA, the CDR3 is TGCGCCAGCGAGGGACAGGGGAACACCGGGGAGCTGTTTTTT.

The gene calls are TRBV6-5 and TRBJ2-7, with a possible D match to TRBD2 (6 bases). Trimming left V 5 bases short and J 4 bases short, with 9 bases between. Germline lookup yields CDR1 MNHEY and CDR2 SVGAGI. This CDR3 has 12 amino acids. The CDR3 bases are TGTGCCAGCAGTAAACTAGCTTACGAGCAGTACTTC. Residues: CASSKLAYEQYF.

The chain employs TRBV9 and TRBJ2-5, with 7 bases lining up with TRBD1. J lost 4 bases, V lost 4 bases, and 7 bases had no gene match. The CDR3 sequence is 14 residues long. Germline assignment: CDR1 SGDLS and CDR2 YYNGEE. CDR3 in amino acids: CASSIDRATETQYF. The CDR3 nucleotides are TGTGCCAGCAGCATCGACAGGGCAACAGAGACCCAGTACTTC.

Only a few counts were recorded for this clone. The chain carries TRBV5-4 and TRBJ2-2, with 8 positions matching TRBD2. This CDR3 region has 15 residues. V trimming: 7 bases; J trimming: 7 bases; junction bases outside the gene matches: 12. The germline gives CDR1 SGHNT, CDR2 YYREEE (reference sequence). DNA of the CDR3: TGTGCCAGCCCTACGCGGGGGGCGCGTATCGGGGAGCTGTTTTTT. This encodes CASPTRGARIGELFF.

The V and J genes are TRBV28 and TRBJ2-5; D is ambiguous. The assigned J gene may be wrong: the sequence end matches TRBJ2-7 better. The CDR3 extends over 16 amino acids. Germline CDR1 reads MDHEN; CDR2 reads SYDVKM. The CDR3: CASTFPAGPKSYEQYF. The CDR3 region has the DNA TGTGCCAGCACCTTCCCCGCAGGTCCAAAATCCTACGAGCAGTACTTC.

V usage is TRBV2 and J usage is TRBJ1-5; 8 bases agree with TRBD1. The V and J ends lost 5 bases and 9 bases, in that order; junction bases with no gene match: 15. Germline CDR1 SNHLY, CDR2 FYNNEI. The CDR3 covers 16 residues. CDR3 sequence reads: CASSLELTGAGSPQHF. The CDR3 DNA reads TGTGCCAGCAGTCTTGAATTGACAGGGGCAGGGTCGCCCCAGCATTTT.

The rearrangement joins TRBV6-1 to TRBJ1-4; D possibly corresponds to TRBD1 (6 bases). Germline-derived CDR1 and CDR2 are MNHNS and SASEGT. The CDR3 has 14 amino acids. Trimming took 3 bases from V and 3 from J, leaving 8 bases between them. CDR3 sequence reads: CASSEAGANEKLFF. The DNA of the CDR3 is TGTGCCAGCAGTGAGGCAGGGGCTAATGAAAAACTGTTTTTT.

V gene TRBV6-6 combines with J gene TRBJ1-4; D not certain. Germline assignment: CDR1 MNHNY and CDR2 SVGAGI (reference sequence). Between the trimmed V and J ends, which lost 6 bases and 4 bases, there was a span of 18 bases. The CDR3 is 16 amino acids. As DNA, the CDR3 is TGTGCCAGCAGACCCGGTGCTGGGAGTGGTAATGAAAAACTGTTTTTT. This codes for CASRPGAGSGNEKLFF.

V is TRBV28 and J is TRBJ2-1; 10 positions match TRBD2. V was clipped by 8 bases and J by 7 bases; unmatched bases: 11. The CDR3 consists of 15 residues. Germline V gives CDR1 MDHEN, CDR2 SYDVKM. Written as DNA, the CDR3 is TGTGCCAGCCTATCCCCCGGGACTAGCGTAAATGAGCAGTTCTTC. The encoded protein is CASLSPGTSVNEQFF.

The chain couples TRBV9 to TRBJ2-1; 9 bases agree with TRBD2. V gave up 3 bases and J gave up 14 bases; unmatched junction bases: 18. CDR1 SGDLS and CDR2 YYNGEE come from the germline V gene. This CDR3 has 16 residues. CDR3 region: CASSEGQSSGNEEKFF. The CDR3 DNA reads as TGTGCCAGCAGCGAGGGACAGTCTAGCGGGAATGAGGAAAAGTTCTTC.

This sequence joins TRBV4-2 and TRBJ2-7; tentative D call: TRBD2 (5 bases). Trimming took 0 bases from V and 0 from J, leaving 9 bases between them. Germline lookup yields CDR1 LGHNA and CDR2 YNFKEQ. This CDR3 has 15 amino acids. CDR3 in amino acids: CASSQEPGLSYEQYF. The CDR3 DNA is TGTGCCAGCAGCCAAGAGCCAGGACTCTCCTACGAGCAGTACTTC.

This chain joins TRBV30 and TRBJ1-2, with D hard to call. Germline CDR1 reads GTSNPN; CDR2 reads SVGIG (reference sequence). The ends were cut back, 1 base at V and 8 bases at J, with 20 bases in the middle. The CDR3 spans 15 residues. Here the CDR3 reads CAWSGNRKGKSGYTF. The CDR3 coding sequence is TGTGCCTGGAGTGGGAACCGGAAGGGTAAGAGCGGCTACACCTTC.

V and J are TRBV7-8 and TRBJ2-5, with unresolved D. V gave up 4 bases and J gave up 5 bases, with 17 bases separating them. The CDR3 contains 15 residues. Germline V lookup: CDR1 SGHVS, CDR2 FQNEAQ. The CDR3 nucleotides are TGTGCCAGCAGCTCGTTAACCAATTCGTTGGAGACCCAGTACTTC. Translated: CASSSLTNSLETQYF.

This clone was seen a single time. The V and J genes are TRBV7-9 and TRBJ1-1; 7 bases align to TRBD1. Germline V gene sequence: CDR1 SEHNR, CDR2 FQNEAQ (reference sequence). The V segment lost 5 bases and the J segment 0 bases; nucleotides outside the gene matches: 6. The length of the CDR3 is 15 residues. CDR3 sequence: CASSPNRGVNTEAFF. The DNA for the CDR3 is TGTGCCAGCAGCCCTAACAGGGGCGTGAACACTGAAGCTTTCTTT. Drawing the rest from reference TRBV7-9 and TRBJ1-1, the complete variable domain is DTGVSQNPRHKITKRGQNVTFRCDPISEHNRLYWYRQTLGQGPEFLTYFQNEAQLEKSRLLSDRFSAERPKGSFSTLEIQRTEQGDSAMYLCASSPNRGVNTEAFFGQGTRLTVV.

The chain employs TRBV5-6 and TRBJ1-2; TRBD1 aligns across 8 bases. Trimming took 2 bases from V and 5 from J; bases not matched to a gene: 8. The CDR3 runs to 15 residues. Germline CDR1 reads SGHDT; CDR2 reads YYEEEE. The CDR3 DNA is TGTGCCAGCAGCTTACCCCCAGGGGGCGAGTATGGCTACACCTTC. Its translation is CASSLPPGGEYGYTF.

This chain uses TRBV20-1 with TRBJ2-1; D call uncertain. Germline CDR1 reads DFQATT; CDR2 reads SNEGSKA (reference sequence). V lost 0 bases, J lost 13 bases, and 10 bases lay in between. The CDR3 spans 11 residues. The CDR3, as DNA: TGCAGTGCTAGAGAGGATACTTCTCAGTTCTTC. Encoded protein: CSAREDTSQFF.

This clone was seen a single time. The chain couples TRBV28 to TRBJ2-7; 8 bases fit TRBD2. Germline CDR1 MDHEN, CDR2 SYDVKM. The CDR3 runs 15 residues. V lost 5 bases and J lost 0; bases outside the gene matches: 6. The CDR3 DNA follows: TGTGCCAGCAGTCCCACTAGCGGAAGCTCCTACGAGCAGTACTTC. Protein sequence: CASSPTSGSSYEQYF. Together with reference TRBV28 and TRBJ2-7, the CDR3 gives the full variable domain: DVKVTQSSRYLVKRTGEKVFLECVQDMDHENMFWYRQDPGLGLRLIYFSYDVKMKEKGDIPEGYSVSREKKERFSLILESASTNQTSMYLCASSPTSGSSYEQYFGPGTRLTVT.

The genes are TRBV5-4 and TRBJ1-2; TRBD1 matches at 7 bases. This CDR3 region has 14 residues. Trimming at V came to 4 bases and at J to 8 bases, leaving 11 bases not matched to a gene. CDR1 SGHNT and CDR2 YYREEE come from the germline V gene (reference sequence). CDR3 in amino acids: CASSPNRGPWGYTF. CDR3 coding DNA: TGTGCCAGCAGCCCAAACAGGGGACCTTGGGGCTACACCTTC.

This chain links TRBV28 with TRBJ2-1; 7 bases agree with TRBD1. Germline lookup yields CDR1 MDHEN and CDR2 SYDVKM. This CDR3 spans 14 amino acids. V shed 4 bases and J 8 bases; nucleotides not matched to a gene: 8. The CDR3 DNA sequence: TGTGCCAGCAGTTCCCGGACAGGAATCGATGAGCAGTTCTTC. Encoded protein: CASSSRTGIDEQFF.